The rows below give T cell receptor beta chains drawn from one sample of a study of OX40 agonist ivuxolimab in advanced cancers. The assay was immunoSEQ multiplex PCR, and TCRdb's table has in-frame clones only and misses some. The repertoire has approximately 82,000 clones, about 91% of them found once; the top ten carry about 0.72%. Sequenced here: CD4+ or CD8+ T cells sorted from blood, sampled in a trial of the OX40 agonist ivuxolimab. These receptor sequences come from an adult with an advanced solid tumor such as melanoma, head and neck, liver or kidney cancer. Both conserved end residues are part of each CDR3. D genes are given only for firm matches. Where a row states a size, it is once, few, many or the class of an expanded clone; other rows omit it.

clone_size	v_call	j_call	d_call	cdr3_nt	cdr3_aa
.	TRBV6-1	TRBJ1-5	.	TGTGCCAGCAGTGAAGCTCTAAATAGCAATCAGCCCCAGCATTTT	CASSEALNSNQPQHF
.	TRBV28	TRBJ2-3	.	TGTGCCAGCCTTACAGGGTTGTCAGATACGCAGTATTTT	CASLTGLSDTQYF
once	TRBV7-7	TRBJ2-5	.	TGTGCTAGCAGTCCTGTGCGGTTCCAAGAGACCCAGTACTTC	CASSPVRFQETQYF
.	TRBV11-2	TRBJ1-3	.	TGTGCCAGCAGAACGGGAAACTCTGGAAACACCATATATTTT	CASRTGNSGNTIYF
.	TRBV11-2	TRBJ2-1	.	TGTGCCAGCAGCTTAAGCGGGCGATACAATGAGCAGTTCTTC	CASSLSGRYNEQFF
.	TRBV11-3	TRBJ2-1	TRBD2	TGTGCCAGCAGCTTAGGACTAGCGGGGGCCTTATACAATGAGCAGTTCTTC	CASSLGLAGALYNEQFF
few	TRBV29-1	TRBJ1-1	.	TGCAGCGGGGGAAAAAACAGGGAAAACACTGAAGCTTTCTTT	CSGGKNRENTEAFF
.	TRBV7-3	TRBJ2-1	.	TGTGCCAGCAGCTTAAGGTCGGGATCGGATGAGCAGTTCTTC	CASSLRSGSDEQFF
.	TRBV6-6	TRBJ2-1	TRBD1	TGTGCCAGCAGTTACTCGACAGGGGCGAATGAGCAGTTCTTC	CASSYSTGANEQFF
.	TRBV19	TRBJ2-7	.	TGTGCCAGTAGTATAGCTAGGGAGTACGAGCAGTACTTC	CASSIAREYEQYF
.	TRBV28	TRBJ2-5	.	TGTGCCAGCAGTTTAGTGAACAGGAGAGTCGAGACCCAGTACTTC	CASSLVNRRVETQYF
.	TRBV28	TRBJ1-5	.	TGTGCCAGCACCATCGGGACCAGCAATCAGCCCCAGCATTTT	CASTIGTSNQPQHF
.	TRBV2	TRBJ2-3	.	TGTGCCAGCATGATCAGCCCCAGGTCAGATACGCAGTATTTT	CASMISPRSDTQYF
.	TRBV2	TRBJ2-7	TRBD1	TGTGCCAGCAGGGACAGGGGGCCAAGCTCCTACGAGCAGTACTTC	CASRDRGPSSYEQYF
.	TRBV2	TRBJ1-1	TRBD1	TGTGCCAGCAGTCTTGACAGGGGTGCGCCTGAAGCTTTCTTT	CASSLDRGAPEAFF
.	TRBV16	TRBJ2-7	TRBD1	TGTGCCAGCAGCCCACAGGGGAAGCACGAGCAGTACTTC	CASSPQGKHEQYF
.	TRBV6-5	TRBJ2-1	.	TGTGCCAGCAGGATCGATACCATCTACAATGAGCAGTTCTTC	CASRIDTIYNEQFF
once	TRBV5-4	TRBJ2-3	TRBD2	TGTGCCAGCAGCGCTCTAGCGGGAGGGGGGGGAGATACGCAGTATTTT	CASSALAGGGGDTQYF
.	TRBV14	TRBJ1-4	.	TGTGCCAGCAGTCCTATGGGCCGGGGAGGAGAAAAACTGTTTTTT	CASSPMGRGGEKLFF
.	TRBV19	TRBJ2-1	.	TGTGCCAGTAGAGGGCTAAATGAGCAGTTCTTC	CASRGLNEQFF
.	TRBV29-1	TRBJ2-7	.	TGCAGCGTTGCCGAACGGGCCGAGCAGTACTTC	CSVAERAEQYF
once	TRBV6-5	TRBJ1-2	.	TGTGCCAGCAGACCCCATGGGGACGGCTATGGCTACACCTTC	CASRPHGDGYGYTF
.	TRBV18	TRBJ2-7	TRBD1	TGTGCCAGCTCAACAGGGGTCGAGCAGTACTTC	CASSTGVEQYF
.	TRBV11-3	TRBJ2-7	TRBD2	TGTGCCAGCAGCCCCGGGACTAGCAGAGCCTACGAGCAGTACTTC	CASSPGTSRAYEQYF